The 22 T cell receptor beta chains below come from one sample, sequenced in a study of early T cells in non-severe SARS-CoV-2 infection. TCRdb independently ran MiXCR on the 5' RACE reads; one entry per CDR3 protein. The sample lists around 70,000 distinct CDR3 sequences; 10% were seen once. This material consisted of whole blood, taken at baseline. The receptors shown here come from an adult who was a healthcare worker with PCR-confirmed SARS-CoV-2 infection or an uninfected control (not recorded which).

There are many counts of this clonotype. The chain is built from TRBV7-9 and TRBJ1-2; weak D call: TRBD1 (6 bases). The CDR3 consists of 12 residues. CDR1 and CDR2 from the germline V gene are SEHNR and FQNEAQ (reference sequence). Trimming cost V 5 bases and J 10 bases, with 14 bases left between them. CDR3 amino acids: CASSVRQVYYTF. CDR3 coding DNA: TGTGCCAGCAGCGTCCGACAGGTATACTACACCTTC.

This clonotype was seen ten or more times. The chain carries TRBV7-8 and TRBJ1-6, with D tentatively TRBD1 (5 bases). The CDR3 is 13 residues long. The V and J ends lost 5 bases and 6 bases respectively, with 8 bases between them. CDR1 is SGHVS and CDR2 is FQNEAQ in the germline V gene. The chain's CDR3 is CASSRGANSPLHF. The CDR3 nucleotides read TGTGCCAGCAGCCGCGGGGCTAATTCACCCCTCCACTTT.

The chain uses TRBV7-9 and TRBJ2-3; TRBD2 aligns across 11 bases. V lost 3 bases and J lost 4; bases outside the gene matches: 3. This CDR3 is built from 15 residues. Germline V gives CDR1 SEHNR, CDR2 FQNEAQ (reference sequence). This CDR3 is CASSFGTSGSDTQYF. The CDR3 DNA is TGTGCCAGCAGCTTTGGGACTAGCGGATCAGATACGCAGTATTTT.

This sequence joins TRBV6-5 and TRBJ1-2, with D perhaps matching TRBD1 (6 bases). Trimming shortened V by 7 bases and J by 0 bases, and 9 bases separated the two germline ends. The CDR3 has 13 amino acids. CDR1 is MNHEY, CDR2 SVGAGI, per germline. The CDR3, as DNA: TGTGCCAGCATAGGGGGTGCTAACTATGGCTACACCTTC. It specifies CASIGGANYGYTF.

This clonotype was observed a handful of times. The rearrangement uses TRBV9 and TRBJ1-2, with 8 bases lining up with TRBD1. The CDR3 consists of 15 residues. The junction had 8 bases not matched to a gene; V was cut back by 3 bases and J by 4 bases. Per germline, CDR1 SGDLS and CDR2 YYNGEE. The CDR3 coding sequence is TGTGCCAGCAGCGCCCGCAGGGGGCGAATCTATGGCTACACCTTC. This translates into CASSARRGRIYGYTF.

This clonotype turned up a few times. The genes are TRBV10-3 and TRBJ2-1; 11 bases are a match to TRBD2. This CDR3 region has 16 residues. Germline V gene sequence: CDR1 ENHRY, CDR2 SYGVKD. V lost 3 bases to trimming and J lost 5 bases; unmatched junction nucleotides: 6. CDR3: CAISELAGGRNNEQFF. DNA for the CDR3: TGTGCCATCAGTGAATTAGCGGGAGGGAGGAACAATGAGCAGTTCTTC.

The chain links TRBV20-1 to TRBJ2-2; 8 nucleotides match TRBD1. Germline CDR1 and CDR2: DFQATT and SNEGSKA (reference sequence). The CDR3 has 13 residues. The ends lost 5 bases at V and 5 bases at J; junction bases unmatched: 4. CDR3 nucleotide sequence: TGCAGTGCTCCCGACAGGGGAACCGGGGAGCTGTTTTTT. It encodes CSAPDRGTGELFF.

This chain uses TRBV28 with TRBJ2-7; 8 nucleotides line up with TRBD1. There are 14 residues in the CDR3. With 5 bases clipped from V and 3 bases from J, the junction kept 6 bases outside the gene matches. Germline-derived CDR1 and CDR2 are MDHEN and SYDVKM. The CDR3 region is CASSIPGQVYEQYF. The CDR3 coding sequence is TGTGCCAGCAGTATACCGGGACAGGTCTACGAGCAGTACTTC.

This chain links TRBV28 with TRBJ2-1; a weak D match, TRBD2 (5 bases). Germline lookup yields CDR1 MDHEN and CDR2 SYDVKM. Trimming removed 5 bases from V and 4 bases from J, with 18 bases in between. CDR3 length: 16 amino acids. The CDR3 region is CASSPWRGLGYNEQFF. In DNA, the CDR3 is TGTGCCAGCAGTCCCTGGAGAGGGTTAGGGTACAATGAGCAGTTCTTC. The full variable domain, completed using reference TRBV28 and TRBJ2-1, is DVKVTQSSRYLVKRTGEKVFLECVQDMDHENMFWYRQDPGLGLRLIYFSYDVKMKEKGDIPEGYSVSREKKERFSLILESASTNQTSMYLCASSPWRGLGYNEQFFGPGTRLTVL.

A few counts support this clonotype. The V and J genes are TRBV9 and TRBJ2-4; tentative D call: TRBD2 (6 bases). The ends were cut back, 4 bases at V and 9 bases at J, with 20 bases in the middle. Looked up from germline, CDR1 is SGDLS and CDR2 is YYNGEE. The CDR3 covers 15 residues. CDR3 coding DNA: TGTGCCAGCAGCCCCCCGGGACTCAGGGCGGGCATTCAGTACTTC. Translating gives CASSPPGLRAGIQYF.

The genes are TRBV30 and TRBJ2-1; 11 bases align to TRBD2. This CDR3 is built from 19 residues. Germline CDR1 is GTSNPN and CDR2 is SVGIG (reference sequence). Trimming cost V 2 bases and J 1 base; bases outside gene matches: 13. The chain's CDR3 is CAWSQGSVRTSGSYNEQFF. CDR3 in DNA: TGTGCCTGGAGTCAAGGGAGCGTACGGACTAGCGGGTCCTACAATGAGCAGTTCTTC.

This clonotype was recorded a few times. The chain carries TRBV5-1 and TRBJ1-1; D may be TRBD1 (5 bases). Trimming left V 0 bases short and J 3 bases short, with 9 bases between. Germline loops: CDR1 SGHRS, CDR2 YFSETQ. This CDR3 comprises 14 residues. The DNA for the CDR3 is TGCGCCAGCAGCTTGGAAGGCAGGGACACTGAAGCTTTCTTT. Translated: CASSLEGRDTEAFF.

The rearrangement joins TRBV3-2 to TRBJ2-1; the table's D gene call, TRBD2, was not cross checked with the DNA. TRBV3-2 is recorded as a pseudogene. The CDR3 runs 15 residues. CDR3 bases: TGTGCCAGCAGCCACAGACTAGCGGGCGACAATGAGCAGTTCTTC. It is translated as CASSHRLAGDNEQFF.

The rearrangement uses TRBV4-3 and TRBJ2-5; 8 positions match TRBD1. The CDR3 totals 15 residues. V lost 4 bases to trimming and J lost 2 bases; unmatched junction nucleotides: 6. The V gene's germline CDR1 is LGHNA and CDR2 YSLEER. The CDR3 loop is CASSLGDRPQETQYF. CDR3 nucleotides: TGCGCCAGCAGCCTCGGGGACAGGCCTCAAGAGACCCAGTACTTC.

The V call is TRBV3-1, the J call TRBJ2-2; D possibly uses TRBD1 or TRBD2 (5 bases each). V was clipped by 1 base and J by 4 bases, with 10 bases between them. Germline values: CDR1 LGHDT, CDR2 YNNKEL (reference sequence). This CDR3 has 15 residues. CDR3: CASSQVSGSTGELFF. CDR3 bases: TGTGCCAGCAGCCAAGTATCAGGGAGCACCGGGGAGCTGTTTTTT.

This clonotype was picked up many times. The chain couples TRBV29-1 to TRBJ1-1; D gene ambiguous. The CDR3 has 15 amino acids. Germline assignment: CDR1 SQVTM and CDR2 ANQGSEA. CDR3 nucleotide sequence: TGCAGTGCCCTGCGTATTCCGGGCGGAAACACTGAAGCTTTCTTT. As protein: CSALRIPGGNTEAFF.

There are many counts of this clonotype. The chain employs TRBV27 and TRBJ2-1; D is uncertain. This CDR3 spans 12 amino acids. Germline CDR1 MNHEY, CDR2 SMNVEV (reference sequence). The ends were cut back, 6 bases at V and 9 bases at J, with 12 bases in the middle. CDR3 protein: CASSPKLGEQFF. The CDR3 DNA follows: TGTGCCAGCAGCCCAAAGTTAGGTGAGCAGTTCTTC.

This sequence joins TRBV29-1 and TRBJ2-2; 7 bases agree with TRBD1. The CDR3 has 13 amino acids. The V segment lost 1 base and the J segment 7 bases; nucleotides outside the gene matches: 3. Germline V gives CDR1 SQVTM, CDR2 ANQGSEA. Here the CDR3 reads CSVEVTGFGELFF. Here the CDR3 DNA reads TGCAGCGTTGAAGTGACAGGGTTCGGGGAGCTGTTTTTT.

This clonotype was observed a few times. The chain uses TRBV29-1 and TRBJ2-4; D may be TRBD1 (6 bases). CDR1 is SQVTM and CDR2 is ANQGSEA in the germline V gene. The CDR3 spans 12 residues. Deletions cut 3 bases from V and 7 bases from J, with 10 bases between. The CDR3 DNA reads TGCAGCGTTGACGTCCAGGGGAACATTCAGTACTTC. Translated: CSVDVQGNIQYF.

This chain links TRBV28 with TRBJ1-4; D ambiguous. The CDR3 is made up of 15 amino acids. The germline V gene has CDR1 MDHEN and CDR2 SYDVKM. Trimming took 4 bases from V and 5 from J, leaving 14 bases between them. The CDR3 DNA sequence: TGTGCCAGCAGTTCTCGGTTGGGAGGGAATGAAAAACTGTTTTTT. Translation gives CASSSRLGGNEKLFF.

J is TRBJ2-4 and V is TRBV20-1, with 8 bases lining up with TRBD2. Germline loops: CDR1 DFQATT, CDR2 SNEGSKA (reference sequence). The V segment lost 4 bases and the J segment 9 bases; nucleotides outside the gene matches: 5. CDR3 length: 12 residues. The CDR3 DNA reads TGCAGTGCTAACGGGGGGGAGACCATTCAGTACTTC. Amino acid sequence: CSANGGETIQYF.

Here the CDR3 reads CASRFGQGATEAFF. Here the CDR3 DNA reads TGTGCCAGCAGATTTGGACAGGGGGCGACTGAAGCTTTCTTT. The chain employs TRBV12-3 or TRBV12-4 and TRBJ1-1; 11 positions agree with TRBD1. Trimming removed 6 bases from V and 5 bases from J; junction bases left unmatched: 5. The CDR3 contains 14 residues.